This T cell receptor beta chain was recovered during a study of T-cell reconstitution after alpha-beta-depleted transplantation in children. This clonotype appeared a few times. The CDR3 has 15 residues. Germline V gene sequence: CDR1 DFQATT, CDR2 SNEGSKA (reference sequence). V lost 6 bases to trimming and J lost 2 bases; unmatched junction nucleotides: 12. Unique molecular identifiers were incorporated into the prepared TCRbeta library. From the PCR reads, TCRdb called clonotypes with MiXCR, one entry per CDR3 protein. The table records about 640,000 distinct CDR3 sequences, 15% to 20% of them present only once.

The sequences come from PBMCs from the stem cell graft donor, collected from the stem cell graft. The receptor's source is a human donor who donated a stem cell graft to a child with acute myeloid leukemia. This sequence joins TRBV20-1 and TRBJ2-5, with 7 bases fitting TRBD1. CDR3 protein: CSARSRRDSQETQYF. In DNA form, the CDR3 reads TGCAGTGCAAGAAGTCGCCGGGACAGTCAAGAGACCCAGTACTTC.